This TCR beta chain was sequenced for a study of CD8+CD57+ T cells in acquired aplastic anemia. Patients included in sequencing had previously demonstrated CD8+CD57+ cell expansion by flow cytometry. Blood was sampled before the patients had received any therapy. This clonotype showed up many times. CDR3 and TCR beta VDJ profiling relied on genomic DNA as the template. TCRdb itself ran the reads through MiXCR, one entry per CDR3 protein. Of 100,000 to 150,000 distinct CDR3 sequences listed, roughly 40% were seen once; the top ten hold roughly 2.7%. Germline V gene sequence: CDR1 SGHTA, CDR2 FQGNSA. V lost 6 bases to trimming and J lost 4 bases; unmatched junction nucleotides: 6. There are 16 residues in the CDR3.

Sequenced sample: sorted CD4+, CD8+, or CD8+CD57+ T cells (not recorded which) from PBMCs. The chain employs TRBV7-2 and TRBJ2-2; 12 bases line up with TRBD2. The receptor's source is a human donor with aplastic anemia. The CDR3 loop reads CASRPQGLAGTGELFF. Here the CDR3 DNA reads TGTGCCAGCAGGCCACAGGGACTAGCGGGCACCGGGGAGCTGTTTTTT.